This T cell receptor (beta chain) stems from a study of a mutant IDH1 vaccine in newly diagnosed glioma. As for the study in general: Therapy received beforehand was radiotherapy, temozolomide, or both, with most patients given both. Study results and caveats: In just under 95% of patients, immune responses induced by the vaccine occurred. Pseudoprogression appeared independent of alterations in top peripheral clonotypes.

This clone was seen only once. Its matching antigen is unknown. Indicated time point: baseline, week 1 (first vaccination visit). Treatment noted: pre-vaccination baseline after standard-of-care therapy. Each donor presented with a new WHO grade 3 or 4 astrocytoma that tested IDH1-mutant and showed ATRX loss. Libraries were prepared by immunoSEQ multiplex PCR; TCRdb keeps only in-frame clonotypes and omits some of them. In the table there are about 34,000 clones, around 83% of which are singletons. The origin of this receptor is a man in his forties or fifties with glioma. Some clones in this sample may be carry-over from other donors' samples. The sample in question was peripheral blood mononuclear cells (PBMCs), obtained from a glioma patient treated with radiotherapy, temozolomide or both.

The DNA of the CDR3 is TGTGCCAGCAACAGGGCTGGGTCCTACGAGCAGTACTTC. Amino acids: CASNRAGSYEQYF. V usage is TRBV2 and J usage is TRBJ2-7, with a weak D call TRBD1 (6 bases). V gave up 7 bases and J gave up 1 base, with 11 bases separating them. Germline V CDR1 and CDR2: SNHLY, FYNNEI. This CDR3 contains 13 residues.